The 20 T cell receptor beta chains below come from one sample, sequenced in a study of T cell responses to AZD1222 COVID-19 vaccine (dated by TCRdb to about 2021). The method was the immunoSEQ multiplex PCR assay. Imported from immuneACCESS, the table was reduced by TCRdb to in-frame sequences with V and J called. These copies leave out some clones; in studies compared against another copy, an unresolved V gene accounts for under half, and the cause of the remainder is not known. This sample gives approximately 110,000 clones in total; more than 90% of them show up just once. Roughly 2.2% of the sample is held by the ten biggest clonotypes. The time point label, as the study defines it: baseline before first vaccination. Source: peripheral blood, taken on day 0 of AZD1222 vaccination. All receptors come from an adult in good health.

The rearrangement joins TRBV10-2 to TRBJ2-1, with 11 bases identical to TRBD2. The germline V gene has CDR1 WSHSY and CDR2 SAAADI. CDR3 size: 22 residues. J was trimmed by 8 bases and V by 3 bases; bases with no gene match: 27. CDR3 sequence: CASSDWIGGLAESLTQTHEQFF. CDR3 in DNA: TGCGCCAGCAGTGATTGGATTGGGGGACTAGCGGAATCCCTGACCCAAACCCATGAGCAGTTCTTC.

The chain employs TRBV5-1 and TRBJ2-7; D perhaps matches TRBD1 (5 bases). The CDR3 contains 12 residues. The germline V gene encodes CDR1 SGHRS and CDR2 YFSETQ. Trimming cost V 0 bases and J 6 bases, with 7 bases left between them. The CDR3 loop reads CASSLGQSEQYF. The CDR3 DNA is TGCGCCAGCAGCTTGGGACAGTCCGAGCAGTACTTC.

The chain is built from TRBV29-1 and TRBJ2-3; 13 nucleotides line up with TRBD2. After removal of 7 bases from V and 1 base from J, the junction contained 5 bases not matched to a gene. CDR1 is SQVTM, CDR2 ANQGSEA, per germline. The CDR3 contains 15 residues. CDR3 DNA sequence: TGCAGCGCCAGTGGACTAGCGGGGGGCACAGATACGCAGTATTTT. The encoded protein is CSASGLAGGTDTQYF.

This rearrangement joins TRBV18 to TRBJ1-4; the D gene is possibly TRBD1 (5 bases). Trimming removed 2 bases at V and 4 bases at J, with 20 bases between. Germline CDR1 is KGHSH and CDR2 is LQKENI. The CDR3 consists of 18 residues. CDR3 amino acids: CASSPSRAQAGGNEKLFF. In DNA form, the CDR3 reads TGTGCCAGCTCACCAAGCCGGGCCCAGGCGGGGGGTAATGAAAAACTGTTTTTT.

The chain couples TRBV4-3 to TRBJ1-1; no firm D call. The CDR3 runs 14 residues. V was shortened by 0 bases and J by 4 bases, with 9 bases between the two germline ends. Germline V gene sequence: CDR1 LGHNA, CDR2 YSLEER. CDR3 DNA sequence: TGCGCCAGCAGCCAAGAACGCAGGCTCACTGAAGCTTTCTTT. It specifies CASSQERRLTEAFF.

The V and J genes are TRBV6-2 or TRBV6-3 and TRBJ2-7, with D possibly matching TRBD1 (6 bases). The ends were cut back, 0 bases at V and 5 bases at J, with 14 bases in the middle. This CDR3 spans 15 amino acids. The germline CDR1 and CDR2 sequences are MNHEY and SVGEGT. The CDR3 nucleotides read TGTGCCAGCAGTTACTCGATCTCAGGGGCAGACGAGCAGTACTTC. Translated: CASSYSISGADEQYF.

The chain links TRBV7-6 to TRBJ2-7; D assignment may be TRBD1 or TRBD2 (5 bases each). Trimming stripped 4 bases from V and 8 bases from J, with 21 bases between. CDR3 length equals 15 residues. Germline V CDR1 and CDR2: SGHVS, FNYEAQ. The CDR3: CASSSTRGRDRQQYF. CDR3 nucleotides: TGTGCCAGCAGCTCAACACGTGGACGGGACCGGCAGCAGTACTTC. Variable domain in full (rest from reference TRBV7-6 and TRBJ2-7): GAGVSQSPRYKVTKRGQDVALRCDPISGHVSLYWYRQALGQGPEFLTYFNYEAQQDKSGLPNDRFSAERPEGSISTLTIQRTEQRDSAMYRCASSSTRGRDRQQYFGPGTRLTVT.

The table lists this clone with a count of one. The rearrangement links TRBV7-2 to TRBJ1-1; D remains unclear. V was trimmed by 1 base and J by 1 base, leaving 10 bases between them. Germline V gives CDR1 SGHTA, CDR2 FQGNSA. CDR3 length equals 15 residues. For the CDR3, the DNA is TGTGCCAGCAGCTTAGATATGGCGGGGAACACTGAAGCTTTCTTT. Translation: CASSLDMAGNTEAFF.

V and J are TRBV4-1 and TRBJ1-4; D is ambiguous. V was clipped by 2 bases and J by 7 bases, with 5 bases between them. The CDR3 consists of 12 residues. The V gene's germline CDR1 is MGHRA and CDR2 YSYEKL. The CDR3 region has the DNA TGCGCCAGCAGCCAACTCTTTGAAAAACTGTTTTTT. Protein: CASSQLFEKLFF.

The chain employs TRBV6-5 and TRBJ1-1; D not resolved. The CDR3 is made up of 15 amino acids. With 2 bases removed from V and 1 base from J, the gap between germline ends came to 11 bases. The germline gives CDR1 MNHEY, CDR2 SVGAGI. The CDR3 DNA reads as TGTGCCAGCAGTTACCCCACGGGCGGGAACACTGAAGCTTTCTTT. It is translated as CASSYPTGGNTEAFF.

This clone came up once. The chain combines TRBV5-1 with TRBJ2-2; D is unresolved. The V end was cut by 0 bases, the J end by 5 bases, with 5 bases between. The CDR3 runs 13 residues. The V gene's germline CDR1 is SGHRS and CDR2 YFSETQ. The CDR3 nucleotides are TGCGCCAGCAGCTTGGAGTCTACCGGGGAGCTGTTTTTT. It yields the protein CASSLESTGELFF. Combining the CDR3 with reference TRBV5-1 and TRBJ2-2 gives the whole variable domain KAGVTQTPRYLIKTRGQQVTLSCSPISGHRSVSWYQQTPGQGLQFLFEYFSETQRNKGNFPGRFSGRQFSNSRSEMNVSTLELGDSALYLCASSLESTGELFFGEGSRLTVL.

The chain joins TRBV3-1 (or the pseudogene TRBV3-2) to TRBJ2-5; 10 nucleotides match TRBD2. Looked up from germline, CDR1 is LGHDT and CDR2 is YNNKEL (reference sequence). The CDR3 is made up of 17 amino acids. V was pared by 1 base and J by 1 base, with 6 bases of the junction left unmatched. DNA of the CDR3: TGTGCCAGCAGCCAAGCCTTGGTAGCGGGGGGCCAAGAGACCCAGTACTTC. Encoded protein: CASSQALVAGGQETQYF.

The chain joins TRBV7-9 to TRBJ1-1; 8 nucleotides match TRBD1. This CDR3 spans 13 amino acids. Per germline, CDR1 SEHNR and CDR2 FQNEAQ (reference sequence). The junction had 12 bases not matched to a gene; V was cut back by 5 bases and J by 13 bases. This CDR3 is CASSRSGDRPSFF. DNA of the CDR3: TGTGCCAGCAGCCGTAGCGGGGACAGGCCAAGTTTCTTT.

Many counts were recorded for this clone. The chain carries TRBV4-2 and TRBJ2-1; 9 bases align to TRBD2. J lost 10 bases, V lost 1 base, and 11 bases had no gene match. Germline lookup yields CDR1 LGHNA and CDR2 YNFKEQ. This CDR3 has 16 amino acids. The CDR3 sequence: CASSQGTAGGPEEQFF. CDR3 in DNA: TGTGCCAGCAGCCAAGGGACGGCGGGAGGGCCAGAGGAGCAGTTCTTC.

This clone was recorded a few times. The chain combines TRBV6-5 with TRBJ1-4; a possible D gene is TRBD1 (6 bases). There are 15 residues in the CDR3. Looked up from germline, CDR1 is MNHEY and CDR2 is SVGAGI. The germline V and J ends were trimmed by 6 bases and 7 bases, with 18 bases remaining between them. CDR3 region: CASSLLGGSGEKLFF. CDR3 nucleotide sequence: TGTGCCAGCAGCCTATTAGGGGGGTCCGGTGAAAAACTGTTTTTT.

The V and J genes are TRBV5-1 and TRBJ1-3, with unresolved D. CDR3 size: 14 residues. The germline gives CDR1 SGHRS, CDR2 YFSETQ. The ends were cut back, 0 bases at V and 3 bases at J, with 7 bases in the middle. In nucleotides, the CDR3 is TGCGCCAGCAGCTTGGGTACTAGTGGAAACACCATATATTTT. Translated: CASSLGTSGNTIYF.

This chain joins TRBV12-5 and TRBJ1-1; 7 nucleotides align to TRBD1. This CDR3 comprises 13 residues. Germline V gene lookup returns CDR1 LGHNT and CDR2 FRNRAP. Trimming took 4 bases from V and 4 from J; bases not matched to a gene: 3. This chain's CDR3 is CASGWRDSTEAFF. The CDR3 nucleotides are TGTGCTAGTGGTTGGAGGGACAGCACTGAAGCTTTCTTT.

CDR3 bases: TGTGCCAGCTCACCAGAGACCGCTCACAACTATGGCTACACCTTC. Amino acids: CASSPETAHNYGYTF. This chain links TRBV18 with TRBJ1-2; no clear D gene. Trimming took off 2 bases at V and 2 bases at J, with 12 bases between the two ends. In germline, CDR1 is KGHSH, CDR2 LQKENI. The CDR3 spans 15 residues. The full variable domain, its missing parts supplied by reference TRBV18 and TRBJ1-2, is NAGVMQNPRHLVRRRGQEARLRCSPMKGHSHVYWYRQLPEEGLKFMVYLQKENIIDESGMPKERFSAEFPKEGPSILRIQQVVRGDSAAYFCASSPETAHNYGYTFGSGTRLTVV.

The rearrangement joins TRBV7-6 to TRBJ1-2, with 11 positions matching TRBD1. Trimming at V came to 5 bases and at J to 4 bases, leaving 9 bases not matched to a gene. There are 16 residues in the CDR3. The germline CDR1 and CDR2 sequences are SGHVS and FNYEAQ. The CDR3 DNA reads as TGTGCCAGCAGCCTCGGACAGGGGGCTCTCCCCTATGGCTACACCTTC. Translating it yields CASSLGQGALPYGYTF.

This chain uses TRBV9 with TRBJ1-1; D gene unclear. Germline V gene sequence: CDR1 SGDLS, CDR2 YYNGEE. CDR3 length equals 13 residues. V lost 3 bases and J lost 12, with 18 bases in between. The CDR3 sequence: CASSGAGYSATFF. The CDR3 bases are TGTGCCAGCAGCGGGGCCGGGTACAGTGCGACTTTCTTT.